A single sample is the source of the 24 T cell receptor beta chains below, sequenced in a study of T cell changes during pregnancy in multiple sclerosis. TCRdb's copy holds only in-frame clones and misses some; the assay was immunoSEQ multiplex PCR. This sample has some 80,000 clones, with 94% found just once. This specimen was peripheral blood, taken in the third trimester of pregnancy. The receptors here all came from a female donor with multiple sclerosis, enrolled in a pregnancy study.

The J gene is TRBJ2-6, the V gene TRBV29-1, with 7 bases lining up with TRBD2. V lost 6 bases to trimming and J lost 4 bases; unmatched junction nucleotides: 12. Per the germline V gene, CDR1 is SQVTM and CDR2 is ANQGSEA. The CDR3 loop spans 16 amino acids. For the CDR3, the DNA is TGCAGCGTGCTGGCGGGGAGGGAGGGGGGGGCCAACGTCCTGACTTTC. It encodes CSVLAGREGGANVLTF.

The DNA for the CDR3 is TGTGCCAGCAGGCACTATACAGGGCTCGGCCGCTACGAGCAGTACTTC. Translating it yields CASRHYTGLGRYEQYF. The rearrangement joins TRBV11-2 to TRBJ2-7; a possible D gene is TRBD1 (6 bases). Per the germline V gene, CDR1 is SGHAT and CDR2 is FQNNGV. The CDR3 consists of 16 residues. With 6 bases removed from V and 3 bases from J, the gap between germline ends came to 21 bases. Variable domain in full (rest from reference TRBV11-2 and TRBJ2-7): EAGVAQSPRYKIIEKRQSVAFWCNPISGHATLYWYQQILGQGPKLLIQFQNNGVVDDSQLPKDRFSAERLKGVDSTLKIQPAKLEDSAVYLCASRHYTGLGRYEQYFGPGTRLTVT.

V and J are TRBV14 and TRBJ1-6; the D gene is possibly TRBD1 (6 bases). This CDR3 region has 15 residues. V lost 2 bases and J lost 3, with 8 bases in between. Germline CDR1 and CDR2: SGHDN and FVKESK. The CDR3 DNA sequence: TGTGCCAGCAGCCAAATACAGGGCTATAATTCACCCCTCCACTTT. This codes for CASSQIQGYNSPLHF.

The V gene is TRBV7-8, the J gene TRBJ1-1; D unresolved. In germline, CDR1 is SGHVS, CDR2 FQNEAQ. V shed 3 bases and J shed 0 bases, with 17 bases lying between them. This CDR3 comprises 17 residues. The CDR3 DNA is TGTGCCAGCAGCTTGGGGAGTGAAGGGAGGCTGAACACTGAAGCTTTCTTT. Translated: CASSLGSEGRLNTEAFF. Filled out from reference TRBV7-8 and TRBJ1-1, the complete variable domain reads GAGVSQSPRYKVAKRGQDVALRCDPISGHVSLFWYQQALGQGPEFLTYFQNEAQLDKSGLPSDRFFAERPEGSVSTLKIQRTQQEDSAVYLCASSLGSEGRLNTEAFFGQGTRLTVV.

This clone appeared a single time. CDR3 nucleotide sequence: TGCGCCAGCAGCTCCGATGGGACTCTTGGGCGAGCTTTCTTT. The encoded protein is CASSSDGTLGRAFF. The chain links TRBV5-1 to TRBJ1-1; possible D gene TRBD1, 5 bases. There are 14 residues in the CDR3. Germline V lookup: CDR1 SGHRS, CDR2 YFSETQ. V lost 3 bases, J lost 10 bases, and 19 bases lay in between.

V usage is TRBV27 and J usage is TRBJ1-6, with 10 nucleotides matching TRBD1. The germline V gene has CDR1 MNHEY and CDR2 SMNVEV (reference sequence). The length of the CDR3 is 13 residues. The V segment lost 3 bases and the J segment 14 bases; nucleotides outside the gene matches: 4. CDR3 amino acids: CASSFSGTGALHF. CDR3 nucleotides: TGTGCCAGCAGTTTCAGTGGGACAGGGGCCCTCCACTTT.

This chain joins TRBV6-5 and TRBJ1-1, with a tentative D call TRBD1 (5 bases). Germline V CDR1 and CDR2: MNHEY, SVGAGI. Trimming left V 0 bases short and J 5 bases short, with 13 bases between. The CDR3 totals 15 residues. DNA for the CDR3: TGTGCCAGCAGTTACTCGGGCGGGGGGAAGACTGAAGCTTTCTTT. It specifies CASSYSGGGKTEAFF.

The chain recombines TRBV5-6 with TRBJ2-5, with 7 positions matching TRBD2. J lost 4 bases, V lost 3 bases, and 6 bases had no gene match. The germline V gene encodes CDR1 SGHDT and CDR2 YYEEEE. The CDR3 is 14 amino acids. The CDR3 reads CASSSAGRGETQYF. The CDR3 nucleotides read TGTGCCAGCAGCTCCGCAGGGAGGGGAGAGACCCAGTACTTC.

The CDR3 nucleotides are TGTGCCTGGAGTAGCGAGCGTAACTCCTACAATGAGCAGTTCTTC. Protein product: CAWSSERNSYNEQFF. The gene calls are TRBV30 and TRBJ2-1; D is uncertain. The CDR3 is 15 residues long. V was clipped by 2 bases and J by 0 bases, with 11 bases between them. Germline values: CDR1 GTSNPN, CDR2 SVGIG (reference sequence).

The chain combines TRBV7-9 with TRBJ1-1; D is unresolved. Germline CDR1 is SEHNR and CDR2 is FQNEAQ (reference sequence). CDR3 length equals 17 residues. V gave up 5 bases and J gave up 0 bases, with 19 bases separating them. The CDR3 region has the DNA TGTGCCAGCAGCGGGTGGGTGGTGGGAGGGTTGAACACTGAAGCTTTCTTT. Its protein product is CASSGWVVGGLNTEAFF.

This chain links TRBV5-6 with TRBJ1-2, with 10 bases that match TRBD1. With 0 bases clipped from V and 8 bases from J, the junction kept 7 bases outside the gene matches. The CDR3 consists of 15 residues. Germline V CDR1 and CDR2: SGHDT, YYEEEE. In DNA form, the CDR3 reads TGTGCCAGCAGCTTGGAAGGGACAGGGGTGCGCGGCTACACCTTC. Protein sequence: CASSLEGTGVRGYTF.

The chain couples TRBV7-3 to TRBJ2-1, with a weak D call TRBD2 (6 bases). Germline CDR1 is SGHTA and CDR2 is FQGTGA. CDR3 size: 15 residues. Trimming left V 1 base short and J 2 bases short, with 9 bases between. CDR3 DNA: TGTGCCAGCAGCTTAATTCCGGGGGCCTACAATGAGCAGTTCTTC. It is translated as CASSLIPGAYNEQFF.

This chain joins TRBV29-1 and TRBJ1-1, with D possibly matching TRBD1 (6 bases). CDR1 is SQVTM and CDR2 is ANQGSEA in the germline V gene. The CDR3 consists of 12 residues. Between the trimmed V and J ends, which lost 5 bases and 6 bases, there was a span of 13 bases. The chain's CDR3 is CSVTGSSPEAFF. The CDR3, as DNA: TGCAGCGTTACAGGGTCTTCTCCTGAAGCTTTCTTT.

Written as DNA, the CDR3 is TGTGCCTGGAGGTCGGTTTCTTATGGCTACACCTTC. Translation gives CAWRSVSYGYTF. The chain is built from TRBV30 and TRBJ1-2, with D unresolved. The CDR3 contains 12 residues. Trimming took 3 bases from V and 5 from J, leaving 10 bases between them. Germline V gene sequence: CDR1 GTSNPN, CDR2 SVGIG (reference sequence).

This clone was found once. The V gene is TRBV15, the J gene TRBJ1-1; D is ambiguous. CDR1 and CDR2 from the germline V gene are LNHNV and YYDKDF (reference sequence). CDR3 length: 14 amino acids. Deletions cut 2 bases from V and 1 base from J, with 8 bases between. The CDR3 here is CATSRPQKNTEAFF. The CDR3 DNA is TGTGCCACCAGCAGACCACAGAAGAACACTGAAGCTTTCTTT.

V gene TRBV7-2 combines with J gene TRBJ2-7; TRBD1 might be the D (5 bases). Germline CDR1 reads SGHTA; CDR2 reads FQGNSA. The CDR3 runs 15 residues. V lost 3 bases to trimming and J lost 3 bases, with 15 bases between them. The DNA of the CDR3 is TGTGCCAGCAGCTTTTGGCCAGCTCAGGGCTACGAGCAGTACTTC. Translating it yields CASSFWPAQGYEQYF. The full variable domain, with the rest looked up from reference TRBV7-2 and TRBJ2-7, is GAGVSQSPSNKVTEKGKDVELRCDPISGHTALYWYRQSLGQGLEFLIYFQGNSAPDKSGLPSDRFSAERTGGSVSTLTIQRTQQEDSAVYLCASSFWPAQGYEQYFGPGTRLTVT.

The chain is built from TRBV15 and TRBJ1-2, with 8 bases identical to TRBD1. V lost 5 bases and J lost 2; bases outside the gene matches: 10. The CDR3 contains 16 residues. In germline, CDR1 is LNHNV, CDR2 YYDKDF (reference sequence). The CDR3 DNA reads TGTGCCACCAGCCCCGGAGGGGACAGGAGAAACTATGGCTACACCTTC. This translates into CATSPGGDRRNYGYTF.

The chain has TRBV11-2 and TRBJ1-2; D remains unclear. Germline CDR1 is SGHAT and CDR2 is FQNNGV. The V end lost 5 bases, the J end lost 1 base, and 11 bases lay between the germline ends. This CDR3 spans 14 amino acids. CDR3 in amino acids: CASSPGWGNYGYTF. The DNA of the CDR3 is TGTGCCAGCAGCCCGGGGTGGGGTAACTATGGCTACACCTTC.

This chain connects TRBV7-8 to TRBJ2-7; 7 positions agree with TRBD1. J lost 0 bases, V lost 3 bases, and 11 bases had no gene match. The CDR3 runs 17 residues. Germline lookup yields CDR1 SGHVS and CDR2 FQNEAQ. In DNA, the CDR3 is TGTGCCAGCAGCTTCCGAACGGACAGGACCTCCTCCTACGAGCAGTACTTC. This encodes CASSFRTDRTSSYEQYF.

The chain has TRBV6-6 and TRBJ1-4; no clear D. The CDR3 sequence is 14 residues long. CDR1 MNHNY and CDR2 SVGAGI come from the germline V gene (reference sequence). V lost 5 bases and J 7 bases, leaving 14 bases between the germline ends. The CDR3 here is CASSVGPAGEKLFF. CDR3 bases: TGTGCCAGCAGTGTGGGCCCGGCGGGTGAAAAACTGTTTTTT.

The CDR3 DNA reads TGTGCCAGCAGCCTGCACGGCGGGGGGGCCGGGGAGACCCAGTACTTC. This sequence encodes CASSLHGGGAGETQYF. The chain joins TRBV11-2 to TRBJ2-5, with 9 positions matching TRBD2. The ends lost 5 bases at V and 5 bases at J; junction bases unmatched: 12. The germline gives CDR1 SGHAT, CDR2 FQNNGV. The CDR3 contains 16 residues.

The chain couples TRBV20-1 to TRBJ2-7; D remains ambiguous. Germline CDR1 reads DFQATT; CDR2 reads SNEGSKA (reference sequence). The V and J ends lost 2 bases and 5 bases respectively, with 7 bases between them. CDR3 size: 11 residues. The CDR3 spells CSARKRHEQYF. CDR3 bases: TGCAGTGCTAGAAAGAGGCACGAGCAGTACTTC.

This chain connects TRBV27 to TRBJ2-1, with 14 bases aligning to TRBD2. V shed 10 bases, J shed 4 bases, and the junction held 15 bases outside the gene matches. This CDR3 is built from 18 residues. Germline CDR1 MNHEY, CDR2 SMNVEV (reference sequence). The CDR3 DNA reads TGTGCCACCCTCGGCTTTGGGACTAGCGGGGGAGCATACAATGAGCAGTTCTTC. Translating it yields CATLGFGTSGGAYNEQFF.

The CDR3 DNA is TGTGCCAGCAGCGTAGGGGTCGGACTAGATTTAGACATTCAGTACTTC. As protein: CASSVGVGLDLDIQYF. The chain is built from TRBV9 and TRBJ2-4; 7 nucleotides match TRBD2. CDR1 is SGDLS, CDR2 YYNGEE, per germline. There are 16 residues in the CDR3. Trimming removed 0 bases from V and 8 bases from J; junction bases left unmatched: 11.